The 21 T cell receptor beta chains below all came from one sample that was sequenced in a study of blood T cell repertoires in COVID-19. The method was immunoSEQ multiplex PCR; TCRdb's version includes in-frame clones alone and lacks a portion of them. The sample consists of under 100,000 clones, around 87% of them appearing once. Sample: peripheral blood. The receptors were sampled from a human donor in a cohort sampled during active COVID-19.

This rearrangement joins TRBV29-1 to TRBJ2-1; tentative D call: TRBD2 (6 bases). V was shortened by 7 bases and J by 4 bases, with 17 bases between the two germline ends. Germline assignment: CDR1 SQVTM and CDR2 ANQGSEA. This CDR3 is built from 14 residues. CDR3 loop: CSAESYRGYNEQFF. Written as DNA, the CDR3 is TGCAGCGCTGAGAGCTACCGGGGGTACAATGAGCAGTTCTTC.

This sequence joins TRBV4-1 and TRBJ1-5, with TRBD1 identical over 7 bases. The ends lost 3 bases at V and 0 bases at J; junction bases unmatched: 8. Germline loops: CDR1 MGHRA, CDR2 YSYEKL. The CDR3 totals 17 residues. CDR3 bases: TGCGCCAGCAGCCATCCCGACAGGGCCTCTAGCAATCAGCCCCAGCATTTT. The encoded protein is CASSHPDRASSNQPQHF.

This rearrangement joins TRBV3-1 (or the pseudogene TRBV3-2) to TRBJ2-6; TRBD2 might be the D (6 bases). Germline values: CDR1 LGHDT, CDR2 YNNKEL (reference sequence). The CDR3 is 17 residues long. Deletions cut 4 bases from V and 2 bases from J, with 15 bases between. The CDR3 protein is CASSPGSTRPGANVLTF. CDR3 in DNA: TGTGCCAGCAGCCCCGGGAGCACTCGTCCTGGGGCCAACGTCCTGACTTTC.

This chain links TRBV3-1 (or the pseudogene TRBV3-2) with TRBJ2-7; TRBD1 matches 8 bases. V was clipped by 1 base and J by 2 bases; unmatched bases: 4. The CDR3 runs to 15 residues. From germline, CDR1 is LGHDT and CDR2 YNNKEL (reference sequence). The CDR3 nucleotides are TGTGCCAGCAGCCAAGTCGACAGGGGTACCTACGAGCAGTACTTC. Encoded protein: CASSQVDRGTYEQYF.

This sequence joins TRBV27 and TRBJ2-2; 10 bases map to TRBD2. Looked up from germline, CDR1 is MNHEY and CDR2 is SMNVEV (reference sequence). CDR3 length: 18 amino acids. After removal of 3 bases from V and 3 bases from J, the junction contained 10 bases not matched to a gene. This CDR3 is CASSFLSGGASYTGELFF. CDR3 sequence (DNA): TGTGCCAGCAGTTTCCTAAGCGGGGGGGCGTCCTACACCGGGGAGCTGTTTTTT.

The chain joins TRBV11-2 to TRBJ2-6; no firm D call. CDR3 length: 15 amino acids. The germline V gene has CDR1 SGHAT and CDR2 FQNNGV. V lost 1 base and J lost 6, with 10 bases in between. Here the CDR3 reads CASSLGPGVANVLTF. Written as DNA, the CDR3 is TGTGCCAGCAGCTTAGGTCCAGGTGTGGCCAACGTCCTGACTTTC.

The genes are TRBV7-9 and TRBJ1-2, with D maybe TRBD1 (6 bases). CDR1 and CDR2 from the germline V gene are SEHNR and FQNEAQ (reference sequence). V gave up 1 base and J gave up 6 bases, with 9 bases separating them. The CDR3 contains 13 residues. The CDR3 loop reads CASSLDGGDGYTF. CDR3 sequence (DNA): TGTGCCAGCAGCTTAGATGGGGGCGATGGCTACACCTTC.

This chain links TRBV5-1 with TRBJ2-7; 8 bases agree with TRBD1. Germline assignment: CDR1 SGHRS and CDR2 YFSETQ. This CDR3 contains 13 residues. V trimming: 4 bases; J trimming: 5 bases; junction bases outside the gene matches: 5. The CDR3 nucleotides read TGCGCCAGCAGCCTTGGACAGGGCGACGAGCAGTACTTC. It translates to CASSLGQGDEQYF.

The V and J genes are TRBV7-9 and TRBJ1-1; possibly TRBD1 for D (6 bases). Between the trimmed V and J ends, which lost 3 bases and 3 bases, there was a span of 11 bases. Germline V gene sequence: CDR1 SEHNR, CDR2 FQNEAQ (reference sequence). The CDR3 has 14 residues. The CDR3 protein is CASSLEYRDTEAFF. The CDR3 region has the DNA TGTGCCAGCAGCTTGGAATACAGGGACACTGAAGCTTTCTTT.

This CDR3 reads CASRIDRGELSYTF. CDR3 nucleotides: TGTGCCAGCAGGATTGACAGGGGCGAGCTTAGCTACACCTTC. This sequence joins TRBV2 and TRBJ1-2, with TRBD1 identical over 8 bases. With 6 bases clipped from V and 9 bases from J, the junction kept 12 bases outside the gene matches. Per the germline V gene, CDR1 is SNHLY and CDR2 is FYNNEI. The CDR3 has 14 residues. Drawing the rest from reference TRBV2 and TRBJ1-2, the complete variable domain is EPEVTQTPSHQVTQMGQEVILRCVPISNHLYFYWYRQILGQKVEFLVSFYNNEISEKSEIFDDQFSVERPDGSNFTLKIRSTKLEDSAMYFCASRIDRGELSYTFGSGTRLTVV.

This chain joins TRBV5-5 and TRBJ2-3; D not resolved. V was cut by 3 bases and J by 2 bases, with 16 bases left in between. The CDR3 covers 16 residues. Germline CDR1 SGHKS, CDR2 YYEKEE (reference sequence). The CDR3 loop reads CASSSSLRQYTDTQYF. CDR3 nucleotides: TGTGCCAGCAGCTCCTCCCTGAGGCAGTACACAGATACGCAGTATTTT.

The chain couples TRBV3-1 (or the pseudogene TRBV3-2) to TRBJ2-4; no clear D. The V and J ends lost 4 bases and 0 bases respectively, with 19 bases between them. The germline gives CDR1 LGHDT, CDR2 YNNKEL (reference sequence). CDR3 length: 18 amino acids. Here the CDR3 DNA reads TGTGCCAGCAGCCCCGTCGCGCCGTCTTTGCTAGCCAAAAACATTCAGTACTTC. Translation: CASSPVAPSLLAKNIQYF.

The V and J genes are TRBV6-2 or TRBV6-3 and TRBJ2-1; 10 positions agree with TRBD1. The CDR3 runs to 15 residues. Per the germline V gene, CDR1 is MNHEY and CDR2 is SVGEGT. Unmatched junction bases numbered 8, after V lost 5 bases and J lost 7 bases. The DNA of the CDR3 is TGTGCCAGCAGTGGTTCCGGGACAGGGGAGAATGAGCAGTTCTTC. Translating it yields CASSGSGTGENEQFF.

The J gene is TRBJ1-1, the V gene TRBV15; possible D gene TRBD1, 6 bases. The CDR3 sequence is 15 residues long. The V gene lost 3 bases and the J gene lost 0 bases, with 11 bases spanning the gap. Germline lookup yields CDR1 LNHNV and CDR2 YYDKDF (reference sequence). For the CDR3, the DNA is TGTGCCACCAGCAGGCGGGGGCGCATGAACACTGAAGCTTTCTTT. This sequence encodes CATSRRGRMNTEAFF.

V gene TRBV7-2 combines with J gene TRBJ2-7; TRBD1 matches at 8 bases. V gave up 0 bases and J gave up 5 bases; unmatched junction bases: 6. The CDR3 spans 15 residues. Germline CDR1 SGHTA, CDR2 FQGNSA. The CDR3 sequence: CASSLAWTGIHEQYF. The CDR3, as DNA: TGTGCCAGCAGCTTAGCCTGGACAGGGATACACGAGCAGTACTTC.

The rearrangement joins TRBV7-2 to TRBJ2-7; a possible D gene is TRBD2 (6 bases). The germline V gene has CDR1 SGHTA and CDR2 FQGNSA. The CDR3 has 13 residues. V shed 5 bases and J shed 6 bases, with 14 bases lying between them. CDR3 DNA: TGTGCCAGCAGCACGCGCGGGGCTGGCGAGCAGTACTTC. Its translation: CASSTRGAGEQYF. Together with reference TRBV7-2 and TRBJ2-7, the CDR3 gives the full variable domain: GAGVSQSPSNKVTEKGKDVELRCDPISGHTALYWYRQSLGQGLEFLIYFQGNSAPDKSGLPSDRFSAERTGGSVSTLTIQRTQQEDSAVYLCASSTRGAGEQYFGPGTRLTVT.

Here the CDR3 reads CAWSHLPGGYGYTF. For the CDR3, the DNA is TGTGCCTGGAGCCACCTCCCGGGGGGCTATGGCTACACCTTC. This chain uses TRBV30 with TRBJ1-2, with D maybe TRBD1 (5 bases). The CDR3 is 14 amino acids. V lost 3 bases and J 4 bases, leaving 15 bases between the germline ends. CDR1 and CDR2 (germline): GTSNPN, SVGIG (reference sequence). Full variable domain (outside the CDR3, taken from reference TRBV30 and TRBJ1-2): SQTIHQWPATLVQPVGSPLSLECTVEGTSNPNLYWYRQAAGRGLQLLFYSVGIGQISSEVPQNLSASRPQDRQFILSSKKLLLSDSGFYLCAWSHLPGGYGYTFGSGTRLTVV.

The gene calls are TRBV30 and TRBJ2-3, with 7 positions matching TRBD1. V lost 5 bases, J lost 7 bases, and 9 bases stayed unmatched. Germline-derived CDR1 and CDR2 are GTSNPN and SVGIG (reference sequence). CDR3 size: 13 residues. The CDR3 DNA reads TGTGCCTGGGGCCCCGACAGGGATCATACGCAGTATTTT. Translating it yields CAWGPDRDHTQYF.

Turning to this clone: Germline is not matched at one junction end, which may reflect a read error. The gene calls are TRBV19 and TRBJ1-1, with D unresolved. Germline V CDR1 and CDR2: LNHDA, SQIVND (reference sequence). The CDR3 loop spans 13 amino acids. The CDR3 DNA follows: TGTGCCAGTAGTATAGGTGGGCTGGAAGGATCGATCTTT. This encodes CASSIGGLEGSIF.

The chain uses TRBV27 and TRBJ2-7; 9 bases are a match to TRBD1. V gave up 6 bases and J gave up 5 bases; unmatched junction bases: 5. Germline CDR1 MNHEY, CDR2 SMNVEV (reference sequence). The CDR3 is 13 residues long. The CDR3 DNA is TGTGCCAGCAGGGGGACAGGGAGGGACGAGCAGTACTTC. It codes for CASRGTGRDEQYF.

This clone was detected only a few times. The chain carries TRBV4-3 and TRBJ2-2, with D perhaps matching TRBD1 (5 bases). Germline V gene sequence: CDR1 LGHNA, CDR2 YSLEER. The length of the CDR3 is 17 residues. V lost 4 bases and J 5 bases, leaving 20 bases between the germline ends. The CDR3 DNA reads TGCGCCAGCAGCCGCGGCGGCAGGGTCAGTAGGACCGGGGAGCTGTTTTTT. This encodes CASSRGGRVSRTGELFF.